This T cell receptor (beta chain) emerged from a study of radiation and T cells in renal cell carcinoma (dated by TCRdb to 2020 to 2021). With respect to the entire study: In total, some 50 samples underwent TCR beta sequencing: 25 or so tumors plus 27 peripheral blood samples. The final blood draw took place at 4 weeks after radiation, the same time as nephrectomy. Across all 50 or so samples, under 5,000,000 unique CDR3 nucleotide sequences, encoding approximately 2.5 million unique CDR3 amino acid sequences, were identified.

Following the manufacturer's recommendations, the immunoSEQ kit was used to generate TCR beta libraries from genomic DNA. To prepare the libraries, a first multiplex PCR with proprietary primers was run, followed by a second PCR that added unique barcodes, and a bead cleanup was done after each round. Each sample batch included a kit-provided positive control reaction and a negative control reaction. The final libraries were assessed on an Agilent 4200 TapeStation D1000 ScreenTape, pooled by volume, and quantified by qPCR. Sequencing was performed on an Illumina NextSeq500 with a MidOutput 150-cycle cartridge, and 156 Read1 and 15 Index1 cycles were run with kit custom primers. The pooled library was loaded at 1.0 pM, and approximately 18% PhiX control was spiked in. The authors processed their data as follows. The vendor-processed data were analyzed in R, and a clonotype was defined as all T cells that share the same CDR3 nucleotide sequence. For clone abundance analyses, frequencies were normalized to the 10,000 most abundant clones in each sample. Public T cell clones, which averaged fewer than five per sample, were excluded before analysis. Tumor-enriched and baseline blood-enriched clonotypes were defined by at least a 32-fold difference in abundance between compartments. Clonotypes expanded or contracted between blood time points were identified with a beta-binomial differential abundance model. The Baroni-Urbani and Buser coefficient was used to measure tumor-blood repertoire similarity, and groups were compared with two-tailed Wilcoxon tests in R. TCRdb stores this immuneACCESS table with in-frame sequences only. Part of the clones is absent; in the studies checked, under half of the shortfall reflects unresolved V genes, and no reason is known for the rest. V, J and clone size are taken as reported in that table, and D and trimming were inferred from the DNA itself. This sample lists fewer than 80,000 clones; roughly 80% were detected once. In total, the top ten clones hold under 2.5% of the sample.

The CDR3 numbers 17 residues from cysteine through phenylalanine. Left in the record is the CDR3 DNA by itself, 51 bases read in frame from the first base. For CDR1 and CDR2, the germline V gene lists KGHSH and LQKENI. Trimming removed 1 base from V and 3 bases from J, leaving 17 bases between the germline ends. As for this clone: Which antigen it targets is not known. Base-call qualities are not available, and no considerably larger clone is one nucleotide away.

What the study reported, not specific to this receptor: With a single-armed trial design, the study had no way to address how radiation dose or scheduling affects the TCR repertoire. Changes in the blood repertoire were not tracked past 4 weeks after treatment. Top tumor clonotypes rose in blood from baseline to 2 weeks post-radiation, then contracted by 4 weeks, suggesting transient expansion of tumor-resident clones. Because pretreatment tumor biopsies were not available, the study could not determine whether clonotypes were already present within the tumor at baseline.

What this sample's time point label stands for: blood 4 weeks post-SBRT, at nephrectomy. The sample's treatment or condition, from its label and the paper: 15 Gy SBRT to primary tumor, nephrectomy 4 weeks later. The samples were drawn from a clinical trial, where primary renal cell carcinomas were treated with 15 Gy of stereotactic body radiation therapy and then removed by nephrectomy 4 weeks afterward. To follow tumor-enriched clonotypes, serial peripheral blood was collected from radiation-treated patients at baseline and at 2 weeks and 4 weeks after SBRT. Every patient's renal cell carcinoma showed clear cell pathology. Genomic DNA for TCR sequencing was prepared using the QIAamp DNA Blood Mini Kit (Qiagen). Samples were included in the analyses only if all quality control checks were passed.

Here the sequenced sample was blood, taken from a patient whose treatment included radiotherapy and nephrectomy. The chain is encoded by TRBV18 joined to TRBJ2-3; tentative D gene TRBD2, with 5 bases matching. This clonotype originated in a woman in her sixties with renal cell carcinoma. The nucleotide sequence reads as follows: TGTGCCAGCTCACCACGGGCGGGCGGAGCCGGAACAGATACGCAGTATTTT. Its translation reads: CASSPRAGGAGTDTQYF.